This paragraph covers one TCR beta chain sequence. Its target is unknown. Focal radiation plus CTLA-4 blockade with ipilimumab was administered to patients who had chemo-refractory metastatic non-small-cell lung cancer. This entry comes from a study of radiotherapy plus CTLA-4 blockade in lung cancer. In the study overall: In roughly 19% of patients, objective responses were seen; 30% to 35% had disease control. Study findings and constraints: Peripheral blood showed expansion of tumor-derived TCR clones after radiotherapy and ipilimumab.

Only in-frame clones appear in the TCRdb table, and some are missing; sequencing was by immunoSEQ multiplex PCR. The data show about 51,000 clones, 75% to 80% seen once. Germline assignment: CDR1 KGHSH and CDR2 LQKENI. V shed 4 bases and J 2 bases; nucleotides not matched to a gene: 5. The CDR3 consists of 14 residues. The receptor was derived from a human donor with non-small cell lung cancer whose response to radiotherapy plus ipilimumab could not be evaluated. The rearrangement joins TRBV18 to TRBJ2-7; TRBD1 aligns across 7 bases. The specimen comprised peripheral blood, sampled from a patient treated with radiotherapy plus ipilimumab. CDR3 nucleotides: TGTGCCAGCTCACAGACGACAGGGACCTACGAGCAGTACTTC. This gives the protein CASSQTTGTYEQYF.